This is a list of T cell receptor beta chains from one sample in a study of shared clonotypes between healthy human individuals. The protocol was immunoSEQ multiplex PCR, while the TCRdb copy is restricted to in-frame clones and leaves out a portion. The table lists approximately 2,000,000 clones, around 93% of them singletons. The sample was naive CD8+ T cells from PBMCs. The origin of the receptors is a young man in good health. Some clones in this sample may be carry-over from other donors' samples. CDR3s include the opening cysteine and the closing phenylalanine or tryptophan. D genes are given only for firm matches. Clone size is not always given. Where it is, it says once, few, many or a class for expanded clones.

V gene: TRBV19
J gene: TRBJ2-2
clone size: NA
D gene: NA
CDR3 DNA: TGTGCCAGTAGTCCGGGGACTCGGAACACCGGGGAGCTGTTTTTT
CDR3 protein: CASSPGTRNTGELFF

V gene: TRBV6-1
J gene: TRBJ2-3
clone size: NA
D gene: NA
CDR3 DNA: TGTGCCAGTCGGGACGTAGATAGCACAGATACGCAGTATTTT
CDR3 protein: CASRDVDSTDTQYF

V gene: TRBV7-3
J gene: TRBJ2-3
clone size: once
D gene: TRBD1
CDR3 DNA: TGTGCCAGCAGCTTAACCCCGACAGGGTCGACAGATACGCAGTATTTT
CDR3 protein: CASSLTPTGSTDTQYF

V gene: TRBV10-3
J gene: TRBJ1-2
clone size: once
D gene: NA
CDR3 DNA: TGTGCCATCAGTGAGTCGGCAGCCTTCTATGGCTACACCTTC
CDR3 protein: CAISESAAFYGYTF

V gene: TRBV4-1
J gene: TRBJ1-2
clone size: NA
D gene: TRBD1
CDR3 DNA: TGCGCCAGCAGCCAAGGGACAGGGGGGGCCTATGGCTACACCTTC
CDR3 protein: CASSQGTGGAYGYTF

V gene: TRBV28
J gene: TRBJ1-2
clone size: NA
D gene: NA
CDR3 DNA: TGTGCCAGCAGCCGGACAGCTATCCCACTCTATGGCTACACCTTC
CDR3 protein: CASSRTAIPLYGYTF

V gene: TRBV13
J gene: TRBJ2-5
clone size: NA
D gene: TRBD2
CDR3 DNA: TGTGCCAGCACCCGTAGCGGGAGGGAGACCCAGTACTTC
CDR3 protein: CASTRSGRETQYF

V gene: TRBV5-6
J gene: TRBJ2-1
clone size: once
D gene: NA
CDR3 DNA: TGTGCCAGCAGCTTGGCCCTCAACTTGAATGAGCAGTTCTTC
CDR3 protein: CASSLALNLNEQFF

V gene: TRBV2
J gene: TRBJ2-1
clone size: once
D gene: NA
CDR3 DNA: TGTGCCAGCAGACAGCGGATCTTTTCCAATGAGCAGTTCTTC
CDR3 protein: CASRQRIFSNEQFF

V gene: TRBV18
J gene: TRBJ2-2
clone size: NA
D gene: TRBD1
CDR3 DNA: TGTGCCAGCTCATCGGGACAGGGGTTGTCCGGGGAGCTGTTTTTT
CDR3 protein: CASSSGQGLSGELFF

V gene: TRBV4-1
J gene: TRBJ2-2
clone size: NA
D gene: NA
CDR3 DNA: TGCGCCAGCAGCCAAGTAACCGCCTCGAACACCGGGGAGCTGTTTTTT
CDR3 protein: CASSQVTASNTGELFF

V gene: TRBV27
J gene: TRBJ2-1
clone size: NA
D gene: TRBD1
CDR3 DNA: TGTGCCAGCAGTTTAAGGGGGCCTCACTACAATGAGCAGTTCTTC
CDR3 protein: CASSLRGPHYNEQFF

V gene: TRBV7-2
J gene: TRBJ2-7
clone size: NA
D gene: NA
CDR3 DNA: TGTGCCAGCAGCGTTATAGCGGCCCGGGAAGAGCAGTACTTC
CDR3 protein: CASSVIAAREEQYF

V gene: TRBV4-1
J gene: TRBJ1-3
clone size: NA
D gene: TRBD1
CDR3 DNA: TGCGCCAGCAGCCCAGAATCCGGACAGGGGGCCCCTGGAAACACCATATATTTT
CDR3 protein: CASSPESGQGAPGNTIYF

V gene: TRBV27
J gene: TRBJ2-7
clone size: NA
D gene: TRBD2
CDR3 DNA: TGTGCCAGCAGCCCGGGAACTAGCGGGAGTTACGAGCAGTACTTC
CDR3 protein: CASSPGTSGSYEQYF

V gene: TRBV15
J gene: TRBJ1-2
clone size: NA
D gene: NA
CDR3 DNA: TGTGCCACCAGCAGAGATGGGGGGCAGAGCGGCTACACCTTC
CDR3 protein: CATSRDGGQSGYTF

V gene: TRBV5-5
J gene: TRBJ1-1
clone size: NA
D gene: NA
CDR3 DNA: TGTGCCAGCAGCTTAGGAGTGAACACTGAAGCTTTCTTT
CDR3 protein: CASSLGVNTEAFF

V gene: TRBV10-2
J gene: TRBJ1-5
clone size: once
D gene: TRBD1
CDR3 DNA: TGCGCCAGCAGTGTTGACAGGGCTAATCAGCCCCAGCATTTT
CDR3 protein: CASSVDRANQPQHF

V gene: TRBV14
J gene: TRBJ2-7
clone size: NA
D gene: NA
CDR3 DNA: TGTGCCAGCAGCCCTGCAAGGTGGGGCTTGGGGGAGCAGTACTTC
CDR3 protein: CASSPARWGLGEQYF

V gene: TRBV5-4
J gene: TRBJ2-7
clone size: NA
D gene: TRBD2
CDR3 DNA: TGTGCCAGCAGTGGGGGGTCTAGCGGAATCTCGACTCCCTACGAGCAGTACTTC
CDR3 protein: CASSGGSSGISTPYEQYF

V gene: TRBV27
J gene: TRBJ2-7
clone size: NA
D gene: NA
CDR3 DNA: TGTGCCAGCAGTTTATCCCCGTCCTACGAGCAGTACTTC
CDR3 protein: CASSLSPSYEQYF

V gene: TRBV9
J gene: TRBJ2-7
clone size: NA
D gene: NA
CDR3 DNA: TGTGCCAGCAGCGTAGGTAATCCGCGTGACGAGCAGTACTTC
CDR3 protein: CASSVGNPRDEQYF

V gene: TRBV18
J gene: TRBJ2-7
clone size: NA
D gene: NA
CDR3 DNA: TGTGCCAGCTCACCATCAACGGGACTCCAATACGAGCAGTACTTC
CDR3 protein: CASSPSTGLQYEQYF

V gene: TRBV7-8
J gene: TRBJ2-4
clone size: NA
D gene: NA
CDR3 DNA: TGTGCCAGCAGCTTAGACGACATTCAGTACTTC
CDR3 protein: CASSLDDIQYF

V gene: TRBV29-1
J gene: TRBJ1-2
clone size: NA
D gene: NA
CDR3 DNA: TGCAGCGCCCTAGGAGGGCTATTCTATGGCTACACCTTC
CDR3 protein: CSALGGLFYGYTF

V gene: TRBV27
J gene: TRBJ2-7
clone size: NA
D gene: NA
CDR3 DNA: TGTGCCAGCAGTTTGGGTGGCAAGGCCTACGAGCAGTACTTC
CDR3 protein: CASSLGGKAYEQYF

V gene: TRBV18
J gene: TRBJ1-2
clone size: NA
D gene: NA
CDR3 DNA: TGTGCCAGCTCACCACCCTACAGGGCTTCTAACTATGGCTACACCTTC
CDR3 protein: CASSPPYRASNYGYTF

V gene: TRBV30
J gene: TRBJ2-7
clone size: NA
D gene: NA
CDR3 DNA: TGTGCCTGGGAGAGCTGGGCGAACTCCTACGAGCAGTACTTC
CDR3 protein: CAWESWANSYEQYF

V gene: TRBV7-9
J gene: TRBJ2-7
clone size: NA
D gene: TRBD1
CDR3 DNA: TGTGCCAGCAGCTCGCGGGACAGGGATATAGGCGAGCAGTACTTC
CDR3 protein: CASSSRDRDIGEQYF

V gene: TRBV6-5
J gene: TRBJ2-4
clone size: NA
D gene: NA
CDR3 DNA: TGTGCCAGCAGTTACAATTTTCCTAGCGATAAAAACATTCAGTACTTC
CDR3 protein: CASSYNFPSDKNIQYF

V gene: TRBV7-9
J gene: TRBJ2-7
clone size: NA
D gene: NA
CDR3 DNA: TGTGCCAGCAGCTTACCGGGACAACAATACGAGCAGTACTTC
CDR3 protein: CASSLPGQQYEQYF

V gene: TRBV11-2
J gene: TRBJ2-1
clone size: NA
D gene: TRBD1
CDR3 DNA: TGTGCCAGCAGCTTAGTTTCCGGGACAGGGTATCCCAATGAGCAGTTCTTC
CDR3 protein: CASSLVSGTGYPNEQFF

V gene: TRBV21-1
J gene: TRBJ2-6
clone size: NA
D gene: NA
CDR3 DNA: TGTGCCAGCAGCACGGGACAGGGTAGCACTGGGGCCAACGTCCTGACTTTC
CDR3 protein: CASSTGQGSTGANVLTF

V gene: TRBV10-2
J gene: TRBJ2-1
clone size: NA
D gene: TRBD2
CDR3 DNA: TGCGCCAGCAGTGGGGTGGGACTAGCGGGAGTTGGTGAGCAGTTCTTC
CDR3 protein: CASSGVGLAGVGEQFF

V gene: TRBV11-2
J gene: TRBJ1-1
clone size: NA
D gene: TRBD1
CDR3 DNA: TGTGCCAGCAGCCCGGTGGGACAGGGATTAAGTCCTTTCTTT
CDR3 protein: CASSPVGQGLSPFF

V gene: TRBV27
J gene: TRBJ2-5
clone size: NA
D gene: TRBD1
CDR3 DNA: TGTGCCAGCCGCCCAGGGGGCGCGGAGACCCAGTACTTC
CDR3 protein: CASRPGGAETQYF

V gene: TRBV29-1
J gene: TRBJ1-1
clone size: NA
D gene: TRBD1
CDR3 DNA: TGCAGCGTTGGGACAGGATCTGAAGCTTTCTTT
CDR3 protein: CSVGTGSEAFF